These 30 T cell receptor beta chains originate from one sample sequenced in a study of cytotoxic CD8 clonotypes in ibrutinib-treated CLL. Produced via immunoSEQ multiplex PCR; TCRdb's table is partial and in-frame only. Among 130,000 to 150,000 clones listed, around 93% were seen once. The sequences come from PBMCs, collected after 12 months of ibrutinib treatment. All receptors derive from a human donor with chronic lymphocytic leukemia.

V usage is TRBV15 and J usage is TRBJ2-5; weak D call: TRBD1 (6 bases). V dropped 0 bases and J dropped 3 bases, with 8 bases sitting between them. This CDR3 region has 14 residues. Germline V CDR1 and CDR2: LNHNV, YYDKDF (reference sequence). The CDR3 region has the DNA TGTGCCACCAGCAGAGATAGGGGGAAAGAGACCCAGTACTTC. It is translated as CATSRDRGKETQYF.

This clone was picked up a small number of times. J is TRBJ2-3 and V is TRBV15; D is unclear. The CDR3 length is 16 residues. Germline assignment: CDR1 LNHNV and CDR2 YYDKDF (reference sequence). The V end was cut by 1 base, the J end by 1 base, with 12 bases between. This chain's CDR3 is CATSRGRPGGTDTQYF. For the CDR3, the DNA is TGTGCCACCAGCAGAGGCCGGCCTGGGGGCACAGATACGCAGTATTTT.

CDR3: CASSIVSGRRNEQFF. The CDR3 DNA reads TGTGCCAGTAGTATAGTTAGCGGGAGGCGCAATGAGCAGTTCTTC. The chain carries TRBV19 and TRBJ2-1; 10 bases line up with TRBD2. Unmatched junction bases numbered 3, after V lost 1 base and J lost 6 bases. From germline, CDR1 is LNHDA and CDR2 SQIVND (reference sequence). The CDR3 consists of 15 residues.

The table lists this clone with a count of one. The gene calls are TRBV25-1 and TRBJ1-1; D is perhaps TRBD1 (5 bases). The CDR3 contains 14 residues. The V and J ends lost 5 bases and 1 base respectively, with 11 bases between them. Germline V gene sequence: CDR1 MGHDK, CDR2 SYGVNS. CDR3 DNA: TGTGCCAGCAGTTTCGGGACCCCGAACACTGAAGCTTTCTTT. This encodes CASSFGTPNTEAFF.

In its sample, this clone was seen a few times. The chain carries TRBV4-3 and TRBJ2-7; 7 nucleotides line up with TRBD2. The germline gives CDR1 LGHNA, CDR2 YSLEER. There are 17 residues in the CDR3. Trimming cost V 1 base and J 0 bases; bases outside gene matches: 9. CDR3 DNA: TGCGCCAGCAGCCAAGCAGGTTTTGGCGGGAGCTCCTACGAGCAGTACTTC. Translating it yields CASSQAGFGGSSYEQYF.

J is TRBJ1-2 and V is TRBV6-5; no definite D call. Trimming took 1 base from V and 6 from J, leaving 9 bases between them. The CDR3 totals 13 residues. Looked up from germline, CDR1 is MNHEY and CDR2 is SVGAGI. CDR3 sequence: CASSYFDGNGYTF. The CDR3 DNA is TGTGCCAGCAGTTACTTTGATGGGAATGGCTACACCTTC.

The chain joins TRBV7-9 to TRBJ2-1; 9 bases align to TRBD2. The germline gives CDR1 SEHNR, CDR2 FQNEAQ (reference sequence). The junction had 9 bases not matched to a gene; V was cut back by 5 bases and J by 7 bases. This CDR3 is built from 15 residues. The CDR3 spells CASSPPRLAENEQFF. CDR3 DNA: TGTGCCAGCAGCCCCCCACGACTAGCGGAGAATGAGCAGTTCTTC. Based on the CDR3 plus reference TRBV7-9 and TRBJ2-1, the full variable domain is DTGVSQNPRHKITKRGQNVTFRCDPISEHNRLYWYRQTLGQGPEFLTYFQNEAQLEKSRLLSDRFSAERPKGSFSTLEIQRTEQGDSAMYLCASSPPRLAENEQFFGPGTRLTVL.

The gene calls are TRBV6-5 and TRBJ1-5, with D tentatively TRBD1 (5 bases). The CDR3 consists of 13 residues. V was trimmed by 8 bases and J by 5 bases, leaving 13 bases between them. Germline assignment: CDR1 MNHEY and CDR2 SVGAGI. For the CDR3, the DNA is TGTGCCAGCGGACGGGAAGGGGATCAGCCCCAGCATTTT. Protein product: CASGREGDQPQHF.

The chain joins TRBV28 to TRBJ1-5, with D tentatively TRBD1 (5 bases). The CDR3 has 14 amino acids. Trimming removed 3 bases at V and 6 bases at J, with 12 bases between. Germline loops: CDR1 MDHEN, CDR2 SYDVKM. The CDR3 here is CASSFTGYVQPQHF. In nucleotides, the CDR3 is TGTGCCAGCAGTTTTACAGGTTACGTTCAGCCCCAGCATTTT.

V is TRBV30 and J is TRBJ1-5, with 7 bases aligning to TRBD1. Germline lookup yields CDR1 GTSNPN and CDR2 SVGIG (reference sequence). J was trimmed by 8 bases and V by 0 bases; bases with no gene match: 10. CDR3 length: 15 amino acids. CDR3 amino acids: CAWSVPRQGGEPQHF. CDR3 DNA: TGTGCCTGGAGTGTACCCCGACAGGGAGGGGAGCCCCAGCATTTT.

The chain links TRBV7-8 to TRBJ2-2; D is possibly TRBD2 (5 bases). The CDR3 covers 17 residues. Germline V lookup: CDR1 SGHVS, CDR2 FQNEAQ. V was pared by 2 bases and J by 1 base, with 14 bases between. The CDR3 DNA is TGTGCCAGCAGCTTATTTGAATGGGGAGTGAACACCGGGGAGCTGTTTTTT. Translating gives CASSLFEWGVNTGELFF.

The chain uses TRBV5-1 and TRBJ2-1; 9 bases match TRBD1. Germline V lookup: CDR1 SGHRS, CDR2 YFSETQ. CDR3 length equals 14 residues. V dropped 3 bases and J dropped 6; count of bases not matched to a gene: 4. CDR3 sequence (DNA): TGCGCCAGCAGCTCCGGGACAGGGACCAATGAGCAGTTCTTC. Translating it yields CASSSGTGTNEQFF. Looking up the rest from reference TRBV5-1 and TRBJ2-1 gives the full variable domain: KAGVTQTPRYLIKTRGQQVTLSCSPISGHRSVSWYQQTPGQGLQFLFEYFSETQRNKGNFPGRFSGRQFSNSRSEMNVSTLELGDSALYLCASSSGTGTNEQFFGPGTRLTVL.

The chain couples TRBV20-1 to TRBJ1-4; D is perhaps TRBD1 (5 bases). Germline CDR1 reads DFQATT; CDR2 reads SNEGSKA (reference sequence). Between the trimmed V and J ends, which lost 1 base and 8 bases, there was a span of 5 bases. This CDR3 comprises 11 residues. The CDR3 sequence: CSARGGEKLFF. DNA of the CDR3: TGCAGTGCTAGAGGGGGGGAAAAACTGTTTTTT.

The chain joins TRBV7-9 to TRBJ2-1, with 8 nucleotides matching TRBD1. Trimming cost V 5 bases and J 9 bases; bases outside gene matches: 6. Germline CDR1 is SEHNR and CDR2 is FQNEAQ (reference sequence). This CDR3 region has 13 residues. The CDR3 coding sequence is TGTGCCAGCAGCCGCACCGACAGGGGTGAGCAGTTCTTC. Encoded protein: CASSRTDRGEQFF.

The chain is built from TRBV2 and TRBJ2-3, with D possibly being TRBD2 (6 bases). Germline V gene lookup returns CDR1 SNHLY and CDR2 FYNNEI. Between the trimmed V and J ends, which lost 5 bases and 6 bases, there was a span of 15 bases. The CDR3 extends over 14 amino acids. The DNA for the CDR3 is TGTGCCAGCAGTCCGGCACTAGCAAGTGATACGCAGTATTTT. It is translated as CASSPALASDTQYF.

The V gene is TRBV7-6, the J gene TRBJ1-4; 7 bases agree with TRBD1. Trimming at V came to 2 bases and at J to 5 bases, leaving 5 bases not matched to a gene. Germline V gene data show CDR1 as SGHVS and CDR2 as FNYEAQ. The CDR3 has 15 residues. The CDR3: CASSLPAGGNEKLFF. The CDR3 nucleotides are TGTGCCAGCAGCTTACCGGCAGGGGGGAATGAAAAACTGTTTTTT.

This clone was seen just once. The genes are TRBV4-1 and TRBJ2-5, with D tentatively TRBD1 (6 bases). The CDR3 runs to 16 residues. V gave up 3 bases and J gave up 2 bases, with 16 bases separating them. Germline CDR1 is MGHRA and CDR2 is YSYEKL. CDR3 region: CASSHETGQQQETQYF. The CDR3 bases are TGCGCCAGCAGCCACGAAACAGGGCAACAACAAGAGACCCAGTACTTC.

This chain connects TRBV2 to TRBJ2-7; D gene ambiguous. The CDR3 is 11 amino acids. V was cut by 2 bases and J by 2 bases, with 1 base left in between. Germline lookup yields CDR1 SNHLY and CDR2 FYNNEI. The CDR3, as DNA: TGTGCCAGCAGTGAACCCTACGAGCAGTACTTC. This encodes CASSEPYEQYF.

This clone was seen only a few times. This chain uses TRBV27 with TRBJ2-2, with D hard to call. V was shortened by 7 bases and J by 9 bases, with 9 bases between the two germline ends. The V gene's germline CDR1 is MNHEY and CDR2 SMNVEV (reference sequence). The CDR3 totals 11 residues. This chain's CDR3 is CASTRTWELFF. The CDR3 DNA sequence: TGTGCCAGCACCCGGACCTGGGAGCTGTTTTTT.

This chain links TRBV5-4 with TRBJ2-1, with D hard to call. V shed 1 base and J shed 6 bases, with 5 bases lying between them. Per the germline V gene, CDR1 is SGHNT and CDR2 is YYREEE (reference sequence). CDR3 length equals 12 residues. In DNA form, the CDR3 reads TGTGCCAGCAGCTTGTATGCCAATGAGCAGTTCTTC. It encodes CASSLYANEQFF.

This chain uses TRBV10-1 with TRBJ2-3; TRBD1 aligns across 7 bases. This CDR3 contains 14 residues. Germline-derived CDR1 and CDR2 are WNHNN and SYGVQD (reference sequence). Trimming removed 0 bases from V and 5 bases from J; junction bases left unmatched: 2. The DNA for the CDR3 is TGCGCCAGCAGTGAGTCGGCAGGGGGAGATACGCAGTATTTT. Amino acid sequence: CASSESAGGDTQYF.

The CDR3 sequence is CASGPDGYNQPQHF. The CDR3, as DNA: TGTGCTAGTGGCCCAGACGGATACAATCAGCCCCAGCATTTT. The gene calls are TRBV12-5 and TRBJ1-5, with unresolved D. Looked up from germline, CDR1 is LGHNT and CDR2 is FRNRAP. V was clipped by 6 bases and J by 3 bases, with 12 bases between them. The CDR3 has 14 residues.

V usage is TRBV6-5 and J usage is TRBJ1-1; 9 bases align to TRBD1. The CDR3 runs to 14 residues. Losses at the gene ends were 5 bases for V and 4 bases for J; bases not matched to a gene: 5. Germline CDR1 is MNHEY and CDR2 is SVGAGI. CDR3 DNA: TGTGCCAGCAGTAACCGGGACAGGGCCACTGAAGCTTTCTTT. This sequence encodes CASSNRDRATEAFF.

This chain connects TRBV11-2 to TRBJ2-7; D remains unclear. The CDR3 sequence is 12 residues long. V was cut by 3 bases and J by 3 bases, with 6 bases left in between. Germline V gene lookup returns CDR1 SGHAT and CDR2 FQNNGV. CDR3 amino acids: CASSFADYEQYF. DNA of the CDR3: TGTGCCAGCAGCTTTGCTGACTACGAGCAGTACTTC. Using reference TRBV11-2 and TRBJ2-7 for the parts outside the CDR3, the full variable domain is EAGVAQSPRYKIIEKRQSVAFWCNPISGHATLYWYQQILGQGPKLLIQFQNNGVVDDSQLPKDRFSAERLKGVDSTLKIQPAKLEDSAVYLCASSFADYEQYFGPGTRLTVT.

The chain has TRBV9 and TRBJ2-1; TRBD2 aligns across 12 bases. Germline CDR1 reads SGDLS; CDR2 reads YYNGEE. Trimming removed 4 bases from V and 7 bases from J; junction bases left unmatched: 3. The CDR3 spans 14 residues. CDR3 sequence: CASSLTSGSNEQFF. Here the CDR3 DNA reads TGTGCCAGCAGCTTGACTAGCGGGAGTAATGAGCAGTTCTTC.

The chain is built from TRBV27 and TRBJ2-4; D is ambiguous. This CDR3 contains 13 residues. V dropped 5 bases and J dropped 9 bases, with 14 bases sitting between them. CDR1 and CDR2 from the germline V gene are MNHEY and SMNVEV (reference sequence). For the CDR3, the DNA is TGTGCCAGCAGTCCCCCGAATATTGGCATTCAGTACTTC. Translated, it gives CASSPPNIGIQYF.

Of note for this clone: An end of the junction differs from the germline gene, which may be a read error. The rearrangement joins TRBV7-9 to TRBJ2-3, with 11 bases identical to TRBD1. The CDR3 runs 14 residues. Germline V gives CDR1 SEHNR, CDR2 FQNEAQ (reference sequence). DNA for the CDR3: TGTGCCAGCAGCTGGACAGGGGGCACCGATACGCAGTATTTT. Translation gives CASSWTGGTDTQYF.

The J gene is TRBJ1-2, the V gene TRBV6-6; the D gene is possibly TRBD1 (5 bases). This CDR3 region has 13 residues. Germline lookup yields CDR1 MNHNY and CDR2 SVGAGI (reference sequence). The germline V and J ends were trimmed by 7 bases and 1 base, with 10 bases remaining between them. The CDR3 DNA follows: TGTGCCAGCAACCCGACAGTTAACTATGGCTACACCTTC. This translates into CASNPTVNYGYTF.

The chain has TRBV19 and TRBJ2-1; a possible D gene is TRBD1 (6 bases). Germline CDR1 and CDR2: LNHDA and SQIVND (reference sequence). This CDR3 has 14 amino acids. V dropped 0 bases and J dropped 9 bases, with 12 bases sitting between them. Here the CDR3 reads CASSIDPGTPEQFF. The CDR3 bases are TGTGCCAGTAGTATAGACCCTGGGACACCTGAGCAGTTCTTC.

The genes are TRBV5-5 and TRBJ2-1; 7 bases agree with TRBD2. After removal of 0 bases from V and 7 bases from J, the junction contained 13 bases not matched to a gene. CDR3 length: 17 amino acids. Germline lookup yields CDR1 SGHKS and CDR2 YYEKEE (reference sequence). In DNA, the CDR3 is TGTGCCAGCAGCTTGGCCGCGGCAAAACTAGCGAGGAATGAGCAGTTCTTC. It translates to CASSLAAAKLARNEQFF. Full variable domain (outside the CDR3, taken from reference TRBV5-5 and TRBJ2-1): DAGVTQSPTHLIKTRGQQVTLRCSPISGHKSVSWYQQVLGQGPQFIFQYYEKEERGRGNFPDRFSARQFPNYSSELNVNALLLGDSALYLCASSLAAAKLARNEQFFGPGTRLTVL.